This T cell receptor beta chain was sequenced during a study of blood T cells in healthy people across ages. This CDR3 has 16 amino acids. V lost 5 bases, J lost 0 bases, and 7 bases stayed unmatched. The germline CDR1 and CDR2 sequences are MNHEY and SVGAGI. This clonotype has just one count. The use of a sample-barcoded 5' primer and a J-beta primer mix characterized a second PCR of 7 to 11 cycles. TCRdb ran MiXCR on the 5' RACE reads and lists one entry per CDR3 protein. The table shows over 1,200,000 distinct CDR3 sequences, with approximately 59% occurring only once. This chain joins TRBV6-5 and TRBJ1-2, with TRBD1 matching 9 bases. The source material was blood. This clonotype originated in a man between 18 and 35 years old in good health. The chain's CDR3 is CASSLRTGEPNYGYTF. For the CDR3, the DNA is TGTGCCAGCAGTCTAAGGACAGGGGAGCCTAACTATGGCTACACCTTC.